These 8 T cell receptor beta chains share one sample of origin, sequenced in a study of T cells in Graves' hyperthyroidism and ophthalmopathy. RNA transcripts were the template for amplifying TCR beta CDR3 regions. First-round RT-PCR targeting the TCR CDR3 was performed with the HTBI primer set. Each CDR3 protein is one row after TCRdb ran MiXCR on the multiplex PCR reads. The sample contains 600,000 to 850,000 distinct CDR3 sequences, about 19% of which appear only once. Input material: blood. Receptors were obtained from a woman in her 50s with Graves' hyperthyroidism that later progressed to Graves' ophthalmopathy.

This chain uses TRBV6-1 with TRBJ2-5, with a weak D call TRBD1 (5 bases). Germline CDR1 and CDR2: MNHNS and SASEGT. The CDR3 is 16 residues long. Trimming removed 3 bases at V and 5 bases at J, with 19 bases between. DNA for the CDR3: TGTGCCAGCAGTGAGGTGACAGACCTCGGGTACGAGACCCAGTACTTC. Protein product: CASSEVTDLGYETQYF.

This clonotype was seen once. The V and J genes are TRBV12-5 and TRBJ1-2, with a weak D call TRBD1 (5 bases). The CDR3 totals 13 residues. V was clipped by 0 bases and J by 3 bases, with 5 bases between them. CDR1 is LGHNT and CDR2 is FRNRAP in the germline V gene. Written as DNA, the CDR3 is TGTGCTAGTGGTTTGGTAGGGGACTATGGCTACACCTTC. Translating it yields CASGLVGDYGYTF.

This clonotype appeared many times. V and J are TRBV20-1 and TRBJ2-5; 9 bases map to TRBD2. V lost 0 bases and J lost 3; bases outside the gene matches: 14. The CDR3 spans 18 residues. Germline V lookup: CDR1 DFQATT, CDR2 SNEGSKA (reference sequence). The CDR3 DNA reads TGCAGTGCTAGAGAGTCTTTGCGGGGGGGCCTTATGGAAGAGACCCAGTACTTC. It codes for CSARESLRGGLMEETQYF.

As concerns this clonotype: A read error may produce the germline difference seen at one junction end. The chain couples TRBV7-7 to TRBJ1-1, with D possibly matching TRBD1 (5 bases). CDR3 size: 13 residues. The V gene's germline CDR1 is SSHAT and CDR2 FNYEAQ (reference sequence). DNA of the CDR3: TGTGCTAGCAGCTCCGCCCCGACAGCCGAAGCTTTCTTT. This translates into CASSSAPTAEAFF.

Regarding this clonotype: With a much larger clone just one base away, this may be a read error. The CDR3 is CATEDGEGGGYTF. Written as DNA, the CDR3 is TGTGCCACCGAAGACGGGGAAGGCGGTGGCTACACCTTC. V and J are TRBV12-3 or TRBV12-4 and TRBJ1-2, with D unresolved. V was pared by 10 bases and J by 7 bases, with 19 bases between. The CDR3 spans 13 residues.

As DNA, the CDR3 is TGCAGCGTTGAGCAGACAGGGTCCGAGCAGTACTTC. Encoded protein: CSVEQTGSEQYF. The chain combines TRBV29-1 with TRBJ2-7; 7 positions match TRBD1. J was trimmed by 6 bases and V by 3 bases; bases with no gene match: 5. This CDR3 is built from 12 residues. Per the germline V gene, CDR1 is SQVTM and CDR2 is ANQGSEA.

This clonotype was counted ten times or more. V and J are TRBV7-2 and TRBJ2-1; no clear D. V was shortened by 5 bases and J by 6 bases, with 20 bases between the two germline ends. This CDR3 spans 16 amino acids. CDR1 is SGHTA, CDR2 FQGNSA, per germline. CDR3 nucleotides: TGTGCCAGCAGCCGCAGGTCATTCCGGGTACGCAATGAGCAGTTCTTC. Its protein is CASSRRSFRVRNEQFF.

V gene TRBV19 combines with J gene TRBJ2-5; TRBD1 might be the D (6 bases). The germline V gene encodes CDR1 LNHDA and CDR2 SQIVND (reference sequence). This CDR3 is 13 amino acids long. V was cut by 7 bases and J by 2 bases, with 11 bases left in between. CDR3 residues: CASKLRGQETQYF. CDR3 DNA sequence: TGTGCCAGTAAACTCAGGGGACAAGAGACCCAGTACTTC.